This entry is about one T cell receptor (beta chain). The antigen this receptor binds is unknown. No base qualities exist here, and no much larger clone lies one base off it. Additional DNA sequences in this sample encode the identical CDR3. The CDR3 regions of human TCRbeta chains were analyzed by immunosequencing. Concerning the study's data processing: Repertoire TCRs were matched against a reference library of SARS-CoV-2-specific TCRs generated with the MIRA antigen-specificity platform. Breadth was defined as the fraction of unique TCRs that were SARS-CoV-2-associated. Depth was defined as the fraction of total T cells that were SARS-CoV-2-associated. Each spike-specific TCR was assigned to its reactive spike region and to a CD4 or CD8 class using the MIRA data. Log10-transformed breadth and depth values were compared by one-way ANOVA with Sidak's multiple comparisons tests. TCRdb retrieved this table from immuneACCESS and kept in-frame rearrangements only. Not all clones are present; in checked studies, unresolved V genes account for under half, and no reason is known for the remainder. V and J calls and clone size follow that table, whereas D and trimming were derived from the DNA. The sample profile shows about 85,000 clones; 86% of them were found once. The ten top clones hold approximately 7% of the sample.

The data belong to a study of T cell responses to AZD1222 COVID-19 vaccine (dated by TCRdb to 2020 to 2023). Background on the whole study: AZD1222 recipients with second doses at about 4 weeks or about 12 weeks were pooled, because spike-specific TCR depth and breadth did not differ between schedules. Trial participants were enrolled by age into subgroups of 18-55, 56-69 and 70-plus years, and about 150, 27 and 61 TCR-sequenced participants, respectively, were included in these subgroups. A total of under 250 trial participants underwent TCR sequencing, of whom 200 to 220 had received two doses of AZD1222 and about 26 had received two doses of the MenACWY control vaccine. The research as a whole found: Reportedly, close to half of the unique spike-specific TCRs recognized epitopes lying outside the regions that are mutated in the B.1.351 and B.1.1.7 variants. Because no day 14 peak-response samples were available, the repertoires could be characterized only after the peak T cell response. Conclusions about previously exposed vaccinees are limited because only 6 or 7 AZD1222 recipients were SARS-CoV-2 seropositive at baseline. In the small 56-69-year group, the increase in depth fell short of significance, most likely because of low power. Vaccine-associated CD4 TCRs spanned the whole spike protein, with dominant responses in regions 160-218 and 743-854. Participants were mostly white British and included more females than males, and it was suggested by the authors that clonal diversity may have been underestimated. Spike-specific TCR breadth and depth rose significantly after two AZD1222 doses compared with day 0 and with MenACWY recipients.

The germline V gene provides CDR1 SGDLS and CDR2 YYNGEE. The CDR3 measures 16 amino acids from cysteine to phenylalanine. Only the CDR3 DNA stays, 48 bases, in frame from base 1. V and J lose 4 bases and 0 bases, and a span of 13 bases separates them. Interpreted using the paper, the time point label stands for: baseline before first vaccination. Vaccinee samples were obtained from the UK trials COV001 and COV002, which included a single-blind randomized controlled phase 2/3 trial of AZD1222 (ChAdOx1 nCoV-19) in healthy adults. For TCRbeta chain sequencing, PBMC samples were collected from trial participants at day 0 and at day 28 after the second dose.

This TCR was sampled from an adult in good health. The V and J segments used are TRBV9 and TRBJ1-4; no D gene call is confident. The sequencing used peripheral blood, collected on day 0 of AZD1222 vaccination. The nucleotides read TGTGCCAGCAGCCCCGGTCACCTGGCAACTAATGAAAAACTGTTTTTT. Its coded protein is CASSPGHLATNEKLFF.